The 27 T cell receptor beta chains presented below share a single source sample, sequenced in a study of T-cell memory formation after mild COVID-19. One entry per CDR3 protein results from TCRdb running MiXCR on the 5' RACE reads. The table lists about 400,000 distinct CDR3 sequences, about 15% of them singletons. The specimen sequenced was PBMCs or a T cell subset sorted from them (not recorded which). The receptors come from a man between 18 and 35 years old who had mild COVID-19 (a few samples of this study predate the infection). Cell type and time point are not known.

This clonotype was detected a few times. CDR3 in DNA: TGTGCCAGCGGCGGGACTAGCGGGGGGAGGAACTACGAGCAGTACTTC. Amino acid sequence: CASGGTSGGRNYEQYF. The chain uses TRBV2 and TRBJ2-7, with 15 bases lining up with TRBD2. From germline, CDR1 is SNHLY and CDR2 FYNNEI. Trimming took 8 bases from V and 3 from J; bases not matched to a gene: 8. The CDR3 consists of 16 residues.

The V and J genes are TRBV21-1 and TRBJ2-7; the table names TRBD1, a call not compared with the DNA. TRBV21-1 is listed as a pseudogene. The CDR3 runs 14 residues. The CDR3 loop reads CASSKGKRRGEQYF. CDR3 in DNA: TGTGCCAGCAGCAAAGGAAAGCGGCGCGGCGAGCAGTACTTC.

The CDR3 coding sequence is TGTGCCAGCAGTGAATTGTCAGGGGGGAACTATGGCTACACCTTC. Amino acid sequence: CASSELSGGNYGYTF. The chain has TRBV25-1 and TRBJ1-2; 7 nucleotides align to TRBD1. From germline, CDR1 is MGHDK and CDR2 SYGVNS. The V and J ends lost 1 base and 2 bases, in that order; junction bases with no gene match: 4. The CDR3 spans 15 residues.

CDR3 loop: CASSQSVDRAYEQYV. The CDR3 bases are TGCGCCAGCAGTCAATCGGTGGACAGGGCCTACGAGCAGTACGTC. This chain links TRBV23-1 with TRBJ2-7, with TRBD1 matching over 8 bases. TRBV23-1 is an open reading frame whose function is uncertain. V trimming: 0 bases; J trimming: 2 bases; junction bases outside the gene matches: 3. There are 15 residues in the CDR3.

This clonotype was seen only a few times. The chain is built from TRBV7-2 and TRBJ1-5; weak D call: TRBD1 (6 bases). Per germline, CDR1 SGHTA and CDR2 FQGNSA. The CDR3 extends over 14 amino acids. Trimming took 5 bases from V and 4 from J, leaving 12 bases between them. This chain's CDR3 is CASSPTGANQPQHF. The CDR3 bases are TGTGCCAGCAGCCCTACGGGGGCAAATCAGCCCCAGCATTTT.

The CDR3 protein is CASSTSYRGRQETQYF. The CDR3 DNA is TGTGCCAGCAGCACTAGTTACAGGGGCCGGCAAGAGACCCAGTACTTC. The chain couples TRBV11-2 to TRBJ2-5; 7 positions agree with TRBD1. CDR3 length: 16 residues. Germline assignment: CDR1 SGHAT and CDR2 FQNNGV. J gave up 2 bases and V 5 bases, and 11 bases lay outside the gene matches.

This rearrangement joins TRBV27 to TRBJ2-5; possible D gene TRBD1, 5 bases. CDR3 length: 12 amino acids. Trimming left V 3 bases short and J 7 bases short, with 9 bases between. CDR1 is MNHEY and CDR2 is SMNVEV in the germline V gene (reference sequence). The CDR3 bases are TGTGCCAGCAGTTTCCCCCAGGGGACCCAGTACTTC. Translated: CASSFPQGTQYF.

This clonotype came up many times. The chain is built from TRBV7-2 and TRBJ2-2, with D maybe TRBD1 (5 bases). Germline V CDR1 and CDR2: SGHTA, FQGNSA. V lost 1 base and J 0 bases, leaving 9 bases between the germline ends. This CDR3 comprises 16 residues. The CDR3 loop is CASSLGQPTNTGELFF. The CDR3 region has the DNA TGTGCCAGCAGCTTAGGACAGCCAACGAACACCGGGGAGCTGTTTTTT.

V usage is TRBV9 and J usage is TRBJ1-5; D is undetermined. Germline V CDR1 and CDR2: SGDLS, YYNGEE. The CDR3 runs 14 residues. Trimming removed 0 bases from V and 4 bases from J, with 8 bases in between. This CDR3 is CASSVEGENQPQHF. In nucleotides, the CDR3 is TGTGCCAGCAGCGTAGAAGGCGAAAATCAGCCCCAGCATTTT.

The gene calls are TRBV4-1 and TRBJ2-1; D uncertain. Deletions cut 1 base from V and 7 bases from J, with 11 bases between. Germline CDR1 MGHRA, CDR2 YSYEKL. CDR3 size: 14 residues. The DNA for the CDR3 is TGCGCCAGCAGCCAAGGTGACGGTTCAAATGAGCAGTTCTTC. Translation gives CASSQGDGSNEQFF.

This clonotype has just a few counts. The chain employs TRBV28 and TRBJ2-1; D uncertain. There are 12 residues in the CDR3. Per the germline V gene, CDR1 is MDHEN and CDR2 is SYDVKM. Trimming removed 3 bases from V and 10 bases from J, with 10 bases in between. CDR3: CASSFRFREQFF. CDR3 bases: TGTGCCAGCAGTTTCCGGTTTCGGGAGCAGTTCTTC. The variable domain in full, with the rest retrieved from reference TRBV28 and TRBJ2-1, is DVKVTQSSRYLVKRTGEKVFLECVQDMDHENMFWYRQDPGLGLRLIYFSYDVKMKEKGDIPEGYSVSREKKERFSLILESASTNQTSMYLCASSFRFREQFFGPGTRLTVL.

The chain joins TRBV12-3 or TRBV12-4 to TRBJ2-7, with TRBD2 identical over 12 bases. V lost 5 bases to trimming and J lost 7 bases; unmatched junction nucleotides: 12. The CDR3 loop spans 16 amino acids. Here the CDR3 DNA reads TGTGCCAGCAGTGCGCGACTAGCGGGGGCCCCCGGTGAGCAGTACTTC. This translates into CASSARLAGAPGEQYF.

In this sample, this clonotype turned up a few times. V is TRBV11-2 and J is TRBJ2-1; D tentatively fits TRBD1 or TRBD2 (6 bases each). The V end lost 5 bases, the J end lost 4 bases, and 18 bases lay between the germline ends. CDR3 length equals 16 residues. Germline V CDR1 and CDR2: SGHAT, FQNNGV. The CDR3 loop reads CASSDTTGRSYNEQFF. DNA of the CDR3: TGTGCCAGCAGCGACACTACAGGGAGGTCATACAATGAGCAGTTCTTC. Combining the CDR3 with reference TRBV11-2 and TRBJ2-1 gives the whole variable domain EAGVAQSPRYKIIEKRQSVAFWCNPISGHATLYWYQQILGQGPKLLIQFQNNGVVDDSQLPKDRFSAERLKGVDSTLKIQPAKLEDSAVYLCASSDTTGRSYNEQFFGPGTRLTVL.

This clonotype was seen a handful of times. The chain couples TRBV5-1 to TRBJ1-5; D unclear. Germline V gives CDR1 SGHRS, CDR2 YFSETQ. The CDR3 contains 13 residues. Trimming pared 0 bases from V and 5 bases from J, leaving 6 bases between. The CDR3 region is CASSLDSDQPQHF. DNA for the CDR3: TGCGCCAGCAGCTTGGACAGCGATCAGCCCCAGCATTTT.

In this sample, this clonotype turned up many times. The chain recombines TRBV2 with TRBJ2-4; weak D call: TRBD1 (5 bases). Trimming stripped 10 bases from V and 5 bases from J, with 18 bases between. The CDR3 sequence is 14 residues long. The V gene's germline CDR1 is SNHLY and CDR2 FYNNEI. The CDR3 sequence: CATFQGLSENIQYF. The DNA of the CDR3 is TGTGCCACCTTTCAGGGTTTGAGCGAAAACATTCAGTACTTC.

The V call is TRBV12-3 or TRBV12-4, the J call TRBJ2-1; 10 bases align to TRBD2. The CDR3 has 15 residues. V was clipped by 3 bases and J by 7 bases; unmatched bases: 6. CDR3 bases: TGTGCCAGCAGTTTTCCGAGCGGGGGGGCTAATGAGCAGTTCTTC. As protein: CASSFPSGGANEQFF.

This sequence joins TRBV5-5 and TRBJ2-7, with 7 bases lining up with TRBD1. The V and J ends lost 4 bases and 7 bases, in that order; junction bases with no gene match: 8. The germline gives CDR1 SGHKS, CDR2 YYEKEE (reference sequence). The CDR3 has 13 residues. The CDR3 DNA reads TGTGCCAGCAGCATAACCGGGACAGAAGAGCAGTACTTC. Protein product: CASSITGTEEQYF.

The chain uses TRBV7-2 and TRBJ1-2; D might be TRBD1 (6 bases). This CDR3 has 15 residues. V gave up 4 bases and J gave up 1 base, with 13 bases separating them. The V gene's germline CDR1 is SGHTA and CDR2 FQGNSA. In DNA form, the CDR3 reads TGTGCCAGCAGCTCCTCGAACAGGGTTAACTATGGCTACACCTTC. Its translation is CASSSSNRVNYGYTF.

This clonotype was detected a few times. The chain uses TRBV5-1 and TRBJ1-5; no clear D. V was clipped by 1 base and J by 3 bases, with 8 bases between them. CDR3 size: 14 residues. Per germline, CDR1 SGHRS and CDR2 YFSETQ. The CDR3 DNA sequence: TGCGCCAGCAGCTTGAACGGAGTCAATCAGCCCCAGCATTTT. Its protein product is CASSLNGVNQPQHF.

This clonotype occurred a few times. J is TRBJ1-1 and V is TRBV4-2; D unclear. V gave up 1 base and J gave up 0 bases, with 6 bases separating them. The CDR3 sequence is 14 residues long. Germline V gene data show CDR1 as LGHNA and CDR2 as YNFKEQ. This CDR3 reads CASSQGVMNTEAFF. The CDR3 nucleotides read TGTGCCAGCAGCCAAGGGGTGATGAACACTGAAGCTTTCTTT.

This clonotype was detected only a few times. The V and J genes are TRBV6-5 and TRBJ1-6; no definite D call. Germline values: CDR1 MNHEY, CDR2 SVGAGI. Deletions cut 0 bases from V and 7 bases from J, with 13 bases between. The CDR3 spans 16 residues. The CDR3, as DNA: TGTGCCAGCAGTTACTCGATATTTCGGGTAAATTCACCCCTCCACTTT. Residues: CASSYSIFRVNSPLHF.

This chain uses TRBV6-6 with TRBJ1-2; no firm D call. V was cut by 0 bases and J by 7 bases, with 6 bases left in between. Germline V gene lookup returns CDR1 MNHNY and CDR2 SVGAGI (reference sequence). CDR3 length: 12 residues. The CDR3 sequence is CASSYSKSGYTF. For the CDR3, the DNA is TGTGCCAGCAGTTACTCGAAGAGTGGCTACACCTTC.

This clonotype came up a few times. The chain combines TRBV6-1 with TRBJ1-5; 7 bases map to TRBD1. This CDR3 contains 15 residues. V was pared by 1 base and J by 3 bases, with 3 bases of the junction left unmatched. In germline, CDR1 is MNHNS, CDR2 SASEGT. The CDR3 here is CASSEGRGYNQPQHF. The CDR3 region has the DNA TGTGCCAGCAGTGAAGGCAGGGGGTACAATCAGCCCCAGCATTTT.

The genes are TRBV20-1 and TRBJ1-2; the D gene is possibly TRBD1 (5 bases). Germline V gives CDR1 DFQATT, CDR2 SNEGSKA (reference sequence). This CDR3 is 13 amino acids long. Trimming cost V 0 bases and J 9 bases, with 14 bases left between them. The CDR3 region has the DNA TGCAGTGCTAGAGACGGAGTTGGGGGAAGCTACACCTTC. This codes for CSARDGVGGSYTF.

The CDR3 reads CASSGSRGDNEQFF. CDR3 bases: TGTGCCAGCAGTGGTAGCAGGGGGGACAATGAGCAGTTCTTC. The chain has TRBV25-1 and TRBJ2-1, with D possibly TRBD1 on 7 matching bases. CDR1 is MGHDK and CDR2 is SYGVNS in the germline V gene. With 4 bases removed from V and 5 bases from J, the gap between germline ends came to 12 bases. The CDR3 runs to 14 residues.

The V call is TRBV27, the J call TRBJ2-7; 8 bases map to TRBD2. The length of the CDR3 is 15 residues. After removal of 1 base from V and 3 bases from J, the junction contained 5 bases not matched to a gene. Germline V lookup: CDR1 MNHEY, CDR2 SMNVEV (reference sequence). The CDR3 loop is CASSLYGGANYEQYF. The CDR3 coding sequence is TGTGCCAGCAGTTTATACGGGGGGGCTAACTACGAGCAGTACTTC.

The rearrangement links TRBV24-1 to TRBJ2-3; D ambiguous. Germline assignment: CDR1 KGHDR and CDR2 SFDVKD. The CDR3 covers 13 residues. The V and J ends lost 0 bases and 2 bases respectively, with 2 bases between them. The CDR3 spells CATSDLATDTQYF. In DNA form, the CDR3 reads TGTGCCACCAGTGATTTGGCCACAGATACGCAGTATTTT.